These 20 T cell receptor beta chains came from one sample sequenced in a study of blood T cell repertoires in COVID-19 (TCRdb year 2020). Libraries were built with the immunoSEQ multiplex PCR assay. Imported from immuneACCESS, the table was reduced by TCRdb to in-frame sequences with V and J called. These copies leave out some clones; in studies compared against another copy, an unresolved V gene accounts for under half, and the cause of the remainder is not known. The sample yields around 270,000 clones; 91% were counted once. Of the sample, 2% to 3% falls within the top ten clones. The material sequenced was peripheral blood. The receptors were sampled from a young adult with COVID-19, enrolled during active disease.

V and J are TRBV2 and TRBJ2-7, with D maybe TRBD2 (5 bases). Trimming stripped 10 bases from V and 3 bases from J, with 16 bases between. Germline CDR1 reads SNHLY; CDR2 reads FYNNEI. The CDR3 spans 13 residues. CDR3 region: CANSGNVDYEQYF. The CDR3 bases are TGTGCCAACTCCGGGAACGTGGACTACGAGCAGTACTTC.

The rearrangement uses TRBV10-1 and TRBJ2-1; tentatively, D is TRBD2 (6 bases). Germline V lookup: CDR1 WNHNN, CDR2 SYGVQD (reference sequence). Trimming took 0 bases from V and 6 from J, leaving 9 bases between them. The CDR3 has 14 residues. In nucleotides, the CDR3 is TGCGCCAGCAGTGAGTCGTCGCGGGGCAATGAGCAGTTCTTC. Protein: CASSESSRGNEQFF.

V usage is TRBV4-1 and J usage is TRBJ2-3; 9 bases map to TRBD1. The V segment lost 2 bases and the J segment 6 bases; nucleotides outside the gene matches: 3. The CDR3 consists of 14 residues. CDR1 is MGHRA, CDR2 YSYEKL, per germline. The CDR3: CASSQPGQGDTQYF. CDR3 nucleotides: TGCGCCAGCAGCCAACCTGGACAGGGGGATACGCAGTATTTT.

The chain has TRBV10-3 and TRBJ2-5; TRBD1 aligns across 7 bases. J gave up 3 bases and V 6 bases, and 4 bases lay outside the gene matches. The V gene's germline CDR1 is ENHRY and CDR2 SYGVKD. The CDR3 has 13 amino acids. Here the CDR3 reads CAISDRVKETQYF. The CDR3 DNA sequence: TGTGCCATCAGCGACAGGGTAAAAGAGACCCAGTACTTC.

The chain carries TRBV18 and TRBJ2-2, with 11 bases identical to TRBD2. Germline loops: CDR1 KGHSH, CDR2 LQKENI. Unmatched junction bases numbered 0, after V lost 6 bases and J lost 0 bases. There are 15 residues in the CDR3. As DNA, the CDR3 is TGTGCCAGCTCGGGACTAGCGGCGAACACCGGGGAGCTGTTTTTT. It translates to CASSGLAANTGELFF.

This rearrangement joins TRBV24-1 to TRBJ2-5; D might be TRBD1 (5 bases). The CDR3 loop spans 13 amino acids. CDR1 KGHDR and CDR2 SFDVKD come from the germline V gene. V was pared by 5 bases and J by 5 bases, with 11 bases between. CDR3 DNA: TGTGCCACCAGTGGGCCAGGGTGGGAGACCCAGTACTTC. Translating it yields CATSGPGWETQYF.

The V call is TRBV5-1, the J call TRBJ1-5; perhaps TRBD1 as D (5 bases). The CDR3 covers 15 residues. V lost 0 bases, J lost 4 bases, and 11 bases lay in between. Germline lookup yields CDR1 SGHRS and CDR2 YFSETQ. CDR3 DNA: TGCGCCAGCAGCTTGGCAGGGAAAGAGAATCAGCCCCAGCATTTT. Protein product: CASSLAGKENQPQHF.

The chain combines TRBV29-1 with TRBJ2-7; 8 positions agree with TRBD1. J gave up 7 bases and V 3 bases, and 8 bases lay outside the gene matches. The CDR3 sequence is 13 residues long. Germline lookup yields CDR1 SQVTM and CDR2 ANQGSEA. The CDR3 nucleotides are TGCAGCGTTGACAGGACAGGGTCGGAGGAGCAGTACTTC. Amino acids: CSVDRTGSEEQYF.

This clone was observed a single time. This rearrangement joins TRBV27 to TRBJ2-2; D ambiguous. This CDR3 is built from 15 residues. Per germline, CDR1 MNHEY and CDR2 SMNVEV (reference sequence). V dropped 5 bases and J dropped 3 bases, with 13 bases sitting between them. CDR3 loop: CASSVALGDTGELFF. CDR3 bases: TGTGCCAGCAGTGTAGCCCTCGGAGACACCGGGGAGCTGTTTTTT.

The chain carries TRBV6-2 or TRBV6-3 and TRBJ2-7; 8 bases agree with TRBD2. The V and J ends lost 0 bases and 0 bases, in that order; junction bases with no gene match: 16. The germline V gene has CDR1 MNHEY and CDR2 SVGEGT. The CDR3 extends over 20 amino acids. CDR3 in amino acids: CASSYSNGLSSGTISYEQYF. CDR3 nucleotide sequence: TGTGCCAGCAGTTACTCGAATGGGCTGAGTAGCGGGACCATCTCCTACGAGCAGTACTTC.

This chain joins TRBV3-1 (or the pseudogene TRBV3-2) and TRBJ1-2, with no clear D. Trimming removed 1 base from V and 4 bases from J, with 13 bases in between. CDR1 and CDR2 from the germline V gene are LGHDT and YNNKEL (reference sequence). This CDR3 is built from 15 residues. The CDR3 DNA reads TGTGCCAGCAGCCAAGCTGGAGAGGGAATCTATGGCTACACCTTC. It codes for CASSQAGEGIYGYTF.

The chain employs TRBV6-6 and TRBJ1-3; D call uncertain. The germline gives CDR1 MNHNY, CDR2 SVGAGI (reference sequence). The V end lost 2 bases, the J end lost 0 bases, and 8 bases lay between the germline ends. The CDR3 length is 15 residues. In nucleotides, the CDR3 is TGTGCCAGCAGTTACGAATTGAGCTCTGGAAACACCATATATTTT. Translated, it gives CASSYELSSGNTIYF.

The chain is built from TRBV7-9 and TRBJ2-1, with 12 bases matching TRBD2. The V gene's germline CDR1 is SEHNR and CDR2 FQNEAQ (reference sequence). V was pared by 4 bases and J by 8 bases, with 12 bases of the junction left unmatched. CDR3 length equals 17 residues. The CDR3 sequence is CASSSWTSGAREDEQFF. The CDR3 nucleotides are TGTGCCAGCAGCTCCTGGACTAGCGGGGCCCGGGAGGATGAGCAGTTCTTC.

The chain is built from TRBV25-1 and TRBJ1-4; possible D gene TRBD1, 5 bases. Trimming shortened V by 4 bases and J by 5 bases, and 11 bases separated the two germline ends. This CDR3 is 14 amino acids long. CDR1 is MGHDK, CDR2 SYGVNS, per germline. The CDR3 is CASSVGQGNEKLFF. CDR3 nucleotides: TGTGCCAGCAGTGTGGGGCAGGGAAATGAAAAACTGTTTTTT.

The chain links TRBV3-1 (or the pseudogene TRBV3-2) to TRBJ1-2; tentatively, D is TRBD1 (5 bases). Germline V lookup: CDR1 LGHDT, CDR2 YNNKEL (reference sequence). The CDR3 has 14 amino acids. The V end was cut by 4 bases, the J end by 2 bases, with 11 bases between. The CDR3 DNA is TGTGCCAGCAGCCCCTCGGGGGGAAACTATGGCTACACCTTC. Protein product: CASSPSGGNYGYTF.

This rearrangement joins TRBV6-6 to TRBJ1-2, with D possibly TRBD1 on 6 matching bases. V lost 2 bases and J lost 2, with 15 bases in between. From germline, CDR1 is MNHNY and CDR2 SVGAGI (reference sequence). The CDR3 spans 16 residues. The CDR3 DNA sequence: TGTGCCAGCAGTTACCAACTTCGGACAGAAAACTATGGCTACACCTTC. It codes for CASSYQLRTENYGYTF.

The genes are TRBV10-2 and TRBJ2-5; tentatively, D is TRBD2 (6 bases). With 3 bases removed from V and 5 bases from J, the gap between germline ends came to 19 bases. This CDR3 spans 16 amino acids. The germline CDR1 and CDR2 sequences are WSHSY and SAAADI. The CDR3 DNA sequence: TGCGCCAGCAGTGAATCCCCCGGACTAACGGGGGAGACCCAGTACTTC. Protein product: CASSESPGLTGETQYF.

The rearrangement links TRBV5-6 to TRBJ2-7; possibly TRBD1 for D (6 bases). This CDR3 comprises 15 residues. Trimming removed 2 bases from V and 2 bases from J, with 14 bases in between. Germline CDR1 is SGHDT and CDR2 is YYEEEE. CDR3 sequence: CASSLVPGATYEQYF. The CDR3 nucleotides read TGTGCCAGCAGCTTAGTCCCAGGGGCAACCTACGAGCAGTACTTC.

The gene calls are TRBV28 and TRBJ1-5; the D is unclear. The ends were cut back, 4 bases at V and 4 bases at J, with 14 bases in the middle. The germline gives CDR1 MDHEN, CDR2 SYDVKM. This CDR3 spans 15 amino acids. CDR3 nucleotide sequence: TGTGCCAGCAGTTCGGAAAGCGGGGTAAATCAGCCCCAGCATTTT. Its translation is CASSSESGVNQPQHF.

The genes are TRBV5-1 and TRBJ2-5; perhaps TRBD1 as D (5 bases). The germline V gene has CDR1 SGHRS and CDR2 YFSETQ. V lost 3 bases and J 2 bases, leaving 8 bases between the germline ends. The CDR3 extends over 13 amino acids. The CDR3 DNA reads as TGCGCCAGCAGCTATAGACAGCAAGAGACCCAGTACTTC. Protein product: CASSYRQQETQYF.